This T cell receptor beta chain derives from a study of T-cell reconstitution after alpha-beta-depleted transplantation in children (dated by TCRdb to 2016 to 2017). For the study in its entirety: Using TCR repertoire profiling, the study followed T-cell immune reconstitution in a quantitative way in children after TCRalphabeta/CD19-depleted allogeneic hematopoietic cell transplantation. Broader findings and caveats from the paper: In some patients, the high TCRbeta diversity seen at day 60 was put down to recipient T cells and intrathymic progenitors that had survived conditioning. The frequencies of hyperexpanded clones fell over the following months, and after one year, T-cell counts and TCRbeta diversity were mostly attributed to newly produced T cells. The apparently early recovery of alphabetaT-cell counts about two months after transplant reportedly depended on only several hundred rapidly expanded clones that came from non-depleted graft cells.

On this clonotype itself: Its antigen is unknown. There are no base qualities to consult, and no much larger clone falls within one base.

Libraries were made using PCR. Sequencing was carried out with an Illumina HiSeq 2500. To normalize quantification of the TCRbeta repertoire, the TCR libraries were built with molecular barcoding that relied on unique molecular identifiers. Clones were called with MiXCR by TCRdb after fastp trimmed the public reads at Q25, and only in-frame beta chains were retained. Each record represents a unique CDR3 protein, reported with the most common genes and DNA among its rows. This sample holds around 580,000 distinct CDR3 sequences; over 20% were observed only once. 36% of the sample is in the top ten clones. The germline V gene gives CDR1 as MNHNS and CDR2 as SASEGT. Counted from cysteine to phenylalanine, this CDR3 has 16 amino acids. Of all the DNA, just the CDR3 is kept, 48 bases in frame from base 1. Trimming takes 7 bases from V and 0 bases from J, and the germline ends sit 13 bases apart. In light of the paper, this sample's treatment or condition label describes: allogeneic hematopoietic cell transplantation with graft depleted of TCRalphabeta T cells and CD19 B cells. The children who served as transplant recipients had been given grafts of TCRalphabeta/CD19-depleted allogeneic hematopoietic cells.

Here the sequenced sample was PBMCs, taken before TCRalphabeta/CD19-depleted stem cell transplant. Here the chain combines TRBV6-1 and TRBJ2-6, with the D gene possibly TRBD1 or TRBD2, each one fitting 5 bases. This clonotype was sampled from a boy in the first two years of life with Wiskott-Aldrich syndrome, due to receive a stem cell transplant. The CDR3 is CASMDTGSSGANVLTF. At the DNA level, the sequence is TGTGCCAGCATGGACACGGGAAGCTCTGGGGCCAACGTCCTGACTTTC.